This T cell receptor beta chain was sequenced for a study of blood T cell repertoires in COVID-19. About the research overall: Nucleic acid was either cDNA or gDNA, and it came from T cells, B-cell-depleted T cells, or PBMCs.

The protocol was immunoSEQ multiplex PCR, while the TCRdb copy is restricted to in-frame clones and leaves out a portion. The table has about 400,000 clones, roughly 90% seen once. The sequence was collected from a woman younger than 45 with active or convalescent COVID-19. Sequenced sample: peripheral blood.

CDR3 residues: CASSQFGSVTSYNEQFF. CDR3 in DNA: TGTGCCAGCAGCCAATTTGGGAGCGTCACTTCCTACAATGAGCAGTTCTTC. The J gene is TRBJ2-1, the V gene TRBV4-2; D may be TRBD2 (5 bases). Germline V gene sequence: CDR1 LGHNA, CDR2 YNFKEQ. Trimming pared 2 bases from V and 1 base from J, leaving 15 bases between. The CDR3 is made up of 17 amino acids.